The 15 T cell receptor beta chains below all came from one sample that was sequenced in a study of T cell repertoires in cytomegalovirus infection. Their target antigens are unknown. Each CDR3 protein is one row after TCRdb ran MiXCR on the reads. This table has some 590,000 distinct CDR3 sequences, approximately 40% appearing once. This specimen was cultured PBMCs, taken from culture after CMV antigen stimulation. The receptors shown here come from a human donor in good health (CMV status not recorded). Some clones in this sample may be carry-over from other donors' samples.

The rearrangement links TRBV10-3 to TRBJ2-2, with unresolved D. V lost 3 bases, J lost 11 bases, and 7 bases lay in between. The CDR3 loop spans 11 amino acids. CDR1 and CDR2 from the germline V gene are ENHRY and SYGVKD. The CDR3: CAISEDRELFF. The CDR3 DNA is TGTGCCATCAGTGAAGACCGCGAGCTGTTTTTT.

This sequence joins TRBV4-1 and TRBJ2-1; D might be TRBD1 or TRBD2, each matching 5 bases. Germline values: CDR1 MGHRA, CDR2 YSYEKL. This CDR3 is built from 15 residues. V lost 4 bases, J lost 6 bases, and 16 bases lay in between. The DNA for the CDR3 is TGCGCCAGCAGCCCCCTCAGGGACCTCTCCAATGAGCAGTTCTTC. As protein: CASSPLRDLSNEQFF.

The chain carries TRBV7-6 and TRBJ1-1, with D possibly matching TRBD1 (5 bases). The CDR3 covers 15 residues. V was pared by 5 bases and J by 4 bases, with 17 bases between. In germline, CDR1 is SGHVS, CDR2 FNYEAQ. CDR3 coding DNA: TGTGCCAGCAGCCCCTGGGAGGCCGGGGGCACTGAAGCTTTCTTT. Translating it yields CASSPWEAGGTEAFF.

The chain has TRBV20-1 and TRBJ2-3; 14 nucleotides align to TRBD2. This CDR3 comprises 18 residues. Unmatched junction bases numbered 10, after V lost 5 bases and J lost 0 bases. In germline, CDR1 is DFQATT, CDR2 SNEGSKA (reference sequence). For the CDR3, the DNA is TGCAGTGCTTCCGGGACTAGCGGGAGAGGAGATAGCACAGATACGCAGTATTTT. It is translated as CSASGTSGRGDSTDTQYF.

This clonotype has just a few counts. This sequence joins TRBV7-9 and TRBJ1-1, with 8 bases matching TRBD1. Germline V gene lookup returns CDR1 SEHNR and CDR2 FQNEAQ (reference sequence). The CDR3 has 15 residues. With 4 bases clipped from V and 3 bases from J, the junction kept 7 bases outside the gene matches. The chain's CDR3 is CASSSPDRADTEAFF. CDR3 coding DNA: TGTGCCAGCAGCTCCCCGGACAGGGCGGACACTGAAGCTTTCTTT.

This clonotype was detected only a few times. The chain is built from TRBV20-1 and TRBJ2-1; no firm D call. The CDR3 spans 15 residues. V was clipped by 1 base and J by 1 base, with 11 bases between them. Germline lookup yields CDR1 DFQATT and CDR2 SNEGSKA (reference sequence). CDR3 sequence reads: CSARVRQNSYNEQFF. CDR3 DNA: TGCAGTGCTAGAGTTCGGCAGAATTCCTACAATGAGCAGTTCTTC.

The chain has TRBV6-2 or TRBV6-3 and TRBJ2-2; 10 bases are shared with TRBD1. The CDR3 runs to 16 residues. CDR1 MNHEY and CDR2 SVGEGT come from the germline V gene. The trim removed 2 bases at V and 6 bases at J, leaving 6 bases unmatched. The DNA of the CDR3 is TGTGCCAGCAGTTACCTAAGACAGGGGGCGTCCGGGGAGCTGTTTTTT. Translated: CASSYLRQGASGELFF.

This clonotype was recorded a few times. V gene TRBV7-2 combines with J gene TRBJ2-3; tentatively, D is TRBD2 (6 bases). The CDR3 has 18 residues. Germline V gene data show CDR1 as SGHTA and CDR2 as FQGNSA. Trimming left V 5 bases short and J 5 bases short, with 26 bases between. The CDR3 region is CASSRRRGWGVLEDTQYF. In nucleotides, the CDR3 is TGTGCCAGCAGCCGTAGGAGGGGTTGGGGGGTCTTAGAAGATACGCAGTATTTT.

The gene calls are TRBV25-1 and TRBJ2-4, with D tentatively TRBD2 (5 bases). Germline V gives CDR1 MGHDK, CDR2 SYGVNS. The CDR3 is 15 residues long. Trimming removed 9 bases from V and 1 base from J, with 16 bases in between. The CDR3: CARSDGRVAKNIQYF. DNA of the CDR3: TGTGCCAGATCCGATGGGCGGGTGGCCAAAAACATTCAGTACTTC.

The table lists this clonotype with a few counts. The CDR3 loop is CASSISDRGPEAFF. The CDR3 region has the DNA TGTGCCAGTAGTATCTCGGACAGGGGGCCTGAAGCTTTCTTT. The genes are TRBV19 and TRBJ1-1; 11 bases map to TRBD1. The V and J ends lost 3 bases and 6 bases, in that order; junction bases with no gene match: 3. The CDR3 contains 14 residues. Looked up from germline, CDR1 is LNHDA and CDR2 is SQIVND (reference sequence).

The CDR3 DNA sequence: TGTGCCAGTAGTATAGATCCTGCAGGGGCCGGGGAGCTGTTTTTT. Translating gives CASSIDPAGAGELFF. The rearrangement joins TRBV19 to TRBJ2-2; tentative D call: TRBD1 (6 bases). The length of the CDR3 is 15 residues. CDR1 is LNHDA and CDR2 is SQIVND in the germline V gene (reference sequence). V was pared by 0 bases and J by 6 bases, with 11 bases between.

The CDR3 reads CASSQVVARGQEQYF. The CDR3 coding sequence is TGTGCCAGCAGCCAAGTCGTGGCTAGGGGTCAGGAGCAGTACTTC. The chain couples TRBV5-4 to TRBJ2-7; a weak D match, TRBD1 (5 bases). Germline V gene lookup returns CDR1 SGHNT and CDR2 YYREEE (reference sequence). Trimming shortened V by 4 bases and J by 7 bases, and 21 bases separated the two germline ends. The CDR3 spans 15 residues.

This clonotype has only a few counts. The V call is TRBV28, the J call TRBJ2-7; weak D call: TRBD1 (5 bases). This CDR3 is built from 16 residues. V lost 4 bases to trimming and J lost 4 bases, with 20 bases between them. The germline V gene has CDR1 MDHEN and CDR2 SYDVKM. In DNA, the CDR3 is TGTGCCAGCAGTTCCCCCCTCAGGGCTCTGGTTTACGAGCAGTACTTC. It encodes CASSSPLRALVYEQYF.

V usage is TRBV6-2 or TRBV6-3 and J usage is TRBJ1-5; tentative D call: TRBD1 (5 bases). Trimming left V 5 bases short and J 11 bases short, with 13 bases between. This CDR3 has 12 residues. From germline, CDR1 is MNHEY and CDR2 SVGEGT. Here the CDR3 reads CASSRGPGAQHF. The CDR3 region has the DNA TGTGCCAGCAGTCGGGGACCCGGGGCCCAGCATTTT.

This clonotype was recorded many times. The rearrangement links TRBV7-2 to TRBJ2-7, with 8 bases identical to TRBD2. Looked up from germline, CDR1 is SGHTA and CDR2 is FQGNSA. The CDR3 is 15 amino acids. V trimming: 1 base; J trimming: 4 bases; junction bases outside the gene matches: 6. The CDR3 DNA sequence: TGTGCCAGCAGCTTAGTTCGGGGGGGCCAATACGAGCAGTACTTC. Protein product: CASSLVRGGQYEQYF.